This TCR beta chain was sequenced in a study of shared clonotypes between healthy human individuals. Data came from immunoSEQ multiplex PCR; TCRdb stores just in-frame clones and leaves some out. The data show fewer than 850,000 clones, 90% seen once. Germline loops: CDR1 SGHNT, CDR2 YYREEE (reference sequence). The CDR3 has 14 residues. V was pared by 2 bases and J by 6 bases, with 14 bases between. The clonotype was recovered from a man aged 18 to 29 in good health. Some clones in this sample may be carry-over from other donors' samples. The chain employs TRBV5-4 and TRBJ1-1, with D unclear. The sequenced material came from memory CD8+ T cells from PBMCs. Subset described: CD45RO+ cells pooled with CCR7-negative TemRA cells. Here the CDR3 DNA reads TGTGCCAGCAGCTTCGGGCCTAAAAGCGCTGAAGCTTTCTTT. Amino acid sequence: CASSFGPKSAEAFF.